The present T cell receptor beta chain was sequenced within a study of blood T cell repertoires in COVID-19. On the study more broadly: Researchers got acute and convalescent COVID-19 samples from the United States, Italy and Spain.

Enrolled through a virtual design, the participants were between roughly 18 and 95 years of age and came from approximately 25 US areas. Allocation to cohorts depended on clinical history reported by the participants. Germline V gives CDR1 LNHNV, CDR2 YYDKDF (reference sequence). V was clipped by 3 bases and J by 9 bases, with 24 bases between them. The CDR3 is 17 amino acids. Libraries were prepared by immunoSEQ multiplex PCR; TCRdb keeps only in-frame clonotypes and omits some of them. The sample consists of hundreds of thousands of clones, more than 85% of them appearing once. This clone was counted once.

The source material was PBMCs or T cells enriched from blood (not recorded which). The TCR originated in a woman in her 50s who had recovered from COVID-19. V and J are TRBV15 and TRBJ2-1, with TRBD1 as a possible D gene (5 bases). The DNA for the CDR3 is TGTGCCACCAGCAGTCTATTCGGGCAGGGAAATTCGGTTGAGCAGTTCTTC. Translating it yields CATSSLFGQGNSVEQFF.